Listed here are 24 T cell receptor beta chains from one sample, sequenced in a study of blood T cell repertoires in COVID-19. Using immunoSEQ multiplex PCR, the repertoire was profiled, and TCRdb retains in-frame clones only, with some absent. The profile shows under 250,000 clones, 81% of them singletons. Sequenced sample: PBMCs or T cells enriched from blood (not recorded which). These receptors all come from a woman aged 45-59 years with acute COVID-19.

J is TRBJ1-2 and V is TRBV6-5; 9 nucleotides align to TRBD1. J was trimmed by 6 bases and V by 6 bases; bases with no gene match: 8. The CDR3 spans 14 residues. Germline V gene lookup returns CDR1 MNHEY and CDR2 SVGAGI. DNA for the CDR3: TGTGCCAGCAGCCACCCGGGACAGGGTAATGGCTACACCTTC. This codes for CASSHPGQGNGYTF.

Note on this clone: A read error may produce the germline difference seen at one junction end. This chain uses TRBV5-1 with TRBJ1-4; TRBD1 matches at 8 bases. The CDR3 is made up of 15 amino acids. Germline V gene data show CDR1 as SGHRS and CDR2 as YFSETQ. CDR3 region: CASRLGDRYNEKLFF. In nucleotides, the CDR3 is TGCGCCAGCAGATTGGGGGACAGGTATAATGAAAAACTGTTTTTT. The variable domain in full, with the rest retrieved from reference TRBV5-1 and TRBJ1-4, is KAGVTQTPRYLIKTRGQQVTLSCSPISGHRSVSWYQQTPGQGLQFLFEYFSETQRNKGNFPGRFSGRQFSNSRSEMNVSTLELGDSALYLCASRLGDRYNEKLFFGSGTQLSVL.

The chain carries TRBV24-1 and TRBJ2-1, with TRBD1 matching over 11 bases. Looked up from germline, CDR1 is KGHDR and CDR2 is SFDVKD. The CDR3 has 18 amino acids. With V trimmed by 5 bases and J by 8 bases, 16 bases remained unmatched. The CDR3 spells CATSVNRRDRGEIHEQFF. For the CDR3, the DNA is TGTGCCACCAGTGTTAACAGGCGGGACAGGGGGGAGATCCATGAGCAGTTCTTC.

The DNA for the CDR3 is TGTGCCAGTAGTAATCGAGCGGGGGGTAGGAGCTCCTACAATGAGCAGTTCTTC. It encodes CASSNRAGGRSSYNEQFF. V usage is TRBV19 and J usage is TRBJ2-1, with 9 nucleotides matching TRBD2. Germline V gene sequence: CDR1 LNHDA, CDR2 SQIVND (reference sequence). The V and J ends lost 4 bases and 0 bases, in that order; junction bases with no gene match: 10. The CDR3 runs 18 residues.

V and J are TRBV10-3 and TRBJ2-7; 7 bases match TRBD1. Germline V lookup: CDR1 ENHRY, CDR2 SYGVKD. This CDR3 has 12 residues. J lost 6 bases, V lost 4 bases, and 3 bases had no gene match. CDR3 nucleotide sequence: TGTGCCATCAGTGGAACAGGGGCCGAGCAGTACTTC. This encodes CAISGTGAEQYF.

The V call is TRBV28, the J call TRBJ1-2; TRBD1 matches 8 bases. Trimming removed 6 bases from V and 8 bases from J; junction bases left unmatched: 8. The CDR3 has 13 amino acids. From germline, CDR1 is MDHEN and CDR2 SYDVKM. In DNA, the CDR3 is TGTGCCAGCAGCTCCCAGGGGGCGGACGGCTACACCTTC. This codes for CASSSQGADGYTF.

This chain links TRBV5-1 with TRBJ2-2, with D perhaps TRBD1 (5 bases). CDR1 is SGHRS and CDR2 is YFSETQ in the germline V gene. V was pared by 0 bases and J by 5 bases, with 11 bases between. This CDR3 has 15 residues. CDR3 DNA: TGCGCCAGCAGCTTGGAGGGGATGCAGACCGGGGAGCTGTTTTTT. Translation: CASSLEGMQTGELFF.

This chain connects TRBV4-1 to TRBJ2-3; TRBD2 agrees at 9 bases. Germline assignment: CDR1 MGHRA and CDR2 YSYEKL. The CDR3 covers 20 residues. V lost 1 base, J lost 0 bases, and 14 bases stayed unmatched. The CDR3 sequence is CASSQVVIAGVVTSTDTQYF. DNA of the CDR3: TGCGCCAGCAGCCAAGTTGTGATAGCGGGAGTAGTTACTAGCACAGATACGCAGTATTTT.

The chain has TRBV4-3 and TRBJ2-6; no reliable D call. Germline V lookup: CDR1 LGHNA, CDR2 YSLEER. The CDR3 contains 17 residues. The V end lost 1 base, the J end lost 0 bases, and 10 bases lay between the germline ends. The CDR3 coding sequence is TGCGCCAGCAGCCAAGTTACCAGAAACTCTGGGGCCAACGTCCTGACTTTC. Its protein product is CASSQVTRNSGANVLTF.

The chain is built from TRBV7-9 and TRBJ1-2; 10 nucleotides agree with TRBD1. Germline V CDR1 and CDR2: SEHNR, FQNEAQ (reference sequence). This CDR3 has 14 residues. After removal of 5 bases from V and 4 bases from J, the junction contained 4 bases not matched to a gene. CDR3 nucleotide sequence: TGTGCCAGCAGCCCGGGACAGGGGCTCTATGGCTACACCTTC. Translated: CASSPGQGLYGYTF.

This sequence joins TRBV19 and TRBJ1-4; TRBD1 agrees at 9 bases. The CDR3 contains 14 residues. Germline V gene sequence: CDR1 LNHDA, CDR2 SQIVND (reference sequence). Trimming took 5 bases from V and 8 from J; bases not matched to a gene: 6. The CDR3 protein is CASSLRDREEKLFF. CDR3 DNA: TGTGCCAGTAGTCTCCGGGACAGGGAGGAAAAACTGTTTTTT.

The chain recombines TRBV28 with TRBJ2-7; TRBD2 agrees at 11 bases. Germline V gene data show CDR1 as MDHEN and CDR2 as SYDVKM. Trimming removed 6 bases from V and 1 base from J; junction bases left unmatched: 2. This CDR3 contains 14 residues. CDR3 nucleotide sequence: TGTGCCAGCAGAGGACTAGCGGGTTCCTACGAGCAGTACTTC. Translating gives CASRGLAGSYEQYF.

The V gene is TRBV7-8, the J gene TRBJ1-1; 11 bases are shared with TRBD1. The CDR3 loop spans 17 amino acids. V lost 1 base and J lost 4; bases outside the gene matches: 8. Germline CDR1 SGHVS, CDR2 FQNEAQ. The CDR3 DNA is TGTGCCAGCAGCTTAGTTGGGACAGGGGGTTTCGGCACTGAAGCTTTCTTT. Residues: CASSLVGTGGFGTEAFF. Full variable domain (remainder filled in from reference TRBV7-8 and TRBJ1-1): GAGVSQSPRYKVAKRGQDVALRCDPISGHVSLFWYQQALGQGPEFLTYFQNEAQLDKSGLPSDRFFAERPEGSVSTLKIQRTQQEDSAVYLCASSLVGTGGFGTEAFFGQGTRLTVV.

In this sample, this clone turned up many times. Other DNA sequences in the same sample also yield this CDR3. This chain links TRBV7-9 with TRBJ1-6, with 9 bases matching TRBD1. With 4 bases clipped from V and 4 bases from J, the junction kept 5 bases outside the gene matches. Germline CDR1 is SEHNR and CDR2 is FQNEAQ (reference sequence). There are 16 residues in the CDR3. CDR3 sequence reads: CASSSGQGFYNSPLHF. CDR3 nucleotide sequence: TGTGCCAGCAGCTCGGGACAGGGATTTTATAATTCACCCCTCCACTTT.

This clone has only a few counts. The chain joins TRBV19 to TRBJ1-5; 7 nucleotides match TRBD1. The CDR3 runs 15 residues. Germline lookup yields CDR1 LNHDA and CDR2 SQIVND (reference sequence). J lost 3 bases, V lost 10 bases, and 12 bases had no gene match. This CDR3 is CATQAGGQFNQPQHF. The CDR3 coding sequence is TGTGCCACCCAGGCAGGGGGACAGTTCAATCAGCCCCAGCATTTT.

The chain joins TRBV11-3 to TRBJ2-2; D might be TRBD2 (5 bases). The CDR3 spans 14 residues. V was clipped by 8 bases and J by 2 bases, with 12 bases between them. Per the germline V gene, CDR1 is SGHNT and CDR2 is YENEEA. The CDR3 loop reads CASSDGVNTGELFF. Here the CDR3 DNA reads TGTGCCAGCTCCGACGGGGTTAACACCGGGGAGCTGTTTTTT.

This chain joins TRBV28 and TRBJ2-1; D unresolved. This CDR3 comprises 15 residues. Trimming took 3 bases from V and 2 from J, leaving 11 bases between them. Germline CDR1 and CDR2: MDHEN and SYDVKM. For the CDR3, the DNA is TGTGCCAGCAGTTTGGATCTACTACCCTACAATGAGCAGTTCTTC. It encodes CASSLDLLPYNEQFF.

The V and J genes are TRBV29-1 and TRBJ2-1; 7 bases map to TRBD1. From germline, CDR1 is SQVTM and CDR2 ANQGSEA. The CDR3 sequence is 19 residues long. V lost 3 bases, J lost 2 bases, and 19 bases stayed unmatched. CDR3 in amino acids: CSVEVIGTVSLLTYNEQFF. The CDR3 bases are TGCAGCGTTGAGGTCATCGGGACAGTCTCACTTCTTACCTACAATGAGCAGTTCTTC.

The V gene is TRBV7-2, the J gene TRBJ1-2, with D possibly being TRBD1 (5 bases). Germline V CDR1 and CDR2: SGHTA, FQGNSA. CDR3 length: 14 residues. With 1 base removed from V and 3 bases from J, the gap between germline ends came to 9 bases. CDR3 DNA sequence: TGTGCCAGCAGCTTAGGGCAGGGTGACTATGGCTACACCTTC. This codes for CASSLGQGDYGYTF.

This clone has more than one count but fewer than ten. The chain joins TRBV29-1 to TRBJ1-2; 7 bases agree with TRBD1. The CDR3 runs to 13 residues. Germline V lookup: CDR1 SQVTM, CDR2 ANQGSEA. V gave up 2 bases and J gave up 0 bases; unmatched junction bases: 0. In DNA, the CDR3 is TGCAGCGTTGAACAGGGGGCTAACTATGGCTACACCTTC. Its protein is CSVEQGANYGYTF.

The chain carries TRBV5-1 and TRBJ1-2, with 9 bases aligning to TRBD1. CDR3 length: 14 residues. Per the germline V gene, CDR1 is SGHRS and CDR2 is YFSETQ. With 3 bases clipped from V and 4 bases from J, the junction kept 4 bases outside the gene matches. Here the CDR3 reads CASSSGTGSYGYTF. The CDR3 DNA follows: TGCGCCAGCAGCTCGGGGACAGGGTCCTATGGCTACACCTTC.

Comments on this clone: The junction departs from the called germline gene at one end, perhaps through a read error. The V call is TRBV5-4, the J call TRBJ2-3; the match to TRBD2 covers 10 bases. Germline V gene lookup returns CDR1 SGHNT and CDR2 YYREEE (reference sequence). CDR3 length: 15 amino acids. CDR3 sequence (DNA): TGTGCCAGCAGTTTGGAGACTAGCGGGTTGGATACGCAGTATTTT. This gives the protein CASSLETSGLDTQYF. The entire variable domain, with the rest obtained from reference TRBV5-4 and TRBJ2-3, is as follows: ETGVTQSPTHLIKTRGQQVTLRCSSQSGHNTVSWYQQALGQGPQFIFQYYREEENGRGNFPPRFSGLQFPNYSSELNVNALELDDSALYLCASSLETSGLDTQYFGPGTRLTVL.

On this clone itself: At the DNA level, this CDR3 is encoded by other sequences in the same sample as well. This chain joins TRBV15 and TRBJ1-5; TRBD1 might be the D (5 bases). From germline, CDR1 is LNHNV and CDR2 YYDKDF (reference sequence). This CDR3 is built from 14 residues. With 0 bases removed from V and 2 bases from J, the gap between germline ends came to 5 bases. CDR3 in DNA: TGTGCCACCAGCAGAGACAGGGGCAATCAGCCCCAGCATTTT. It encodes CATSRDRGNQPQHF.

The table lists this clone with a count of one. The genes are TRBV19 and TRBJ2-3; the D gene is possibly TRBD1 (5 bases). This CDR3 region has 16 residues. The V end lost 3 bases, the J end lost 0 bases, and 13 bases lay between the germline ends. From germline, CDR1 is LNHDA and CDR2 SQIVND (reference sequence). CDR3 region: CASSMALGPSTDTQYF. CDR3 nucleotides: TGTGCCAGTAGTATGGCGTTGGGGCCAAGCACAGATACGCAGTATTTT.